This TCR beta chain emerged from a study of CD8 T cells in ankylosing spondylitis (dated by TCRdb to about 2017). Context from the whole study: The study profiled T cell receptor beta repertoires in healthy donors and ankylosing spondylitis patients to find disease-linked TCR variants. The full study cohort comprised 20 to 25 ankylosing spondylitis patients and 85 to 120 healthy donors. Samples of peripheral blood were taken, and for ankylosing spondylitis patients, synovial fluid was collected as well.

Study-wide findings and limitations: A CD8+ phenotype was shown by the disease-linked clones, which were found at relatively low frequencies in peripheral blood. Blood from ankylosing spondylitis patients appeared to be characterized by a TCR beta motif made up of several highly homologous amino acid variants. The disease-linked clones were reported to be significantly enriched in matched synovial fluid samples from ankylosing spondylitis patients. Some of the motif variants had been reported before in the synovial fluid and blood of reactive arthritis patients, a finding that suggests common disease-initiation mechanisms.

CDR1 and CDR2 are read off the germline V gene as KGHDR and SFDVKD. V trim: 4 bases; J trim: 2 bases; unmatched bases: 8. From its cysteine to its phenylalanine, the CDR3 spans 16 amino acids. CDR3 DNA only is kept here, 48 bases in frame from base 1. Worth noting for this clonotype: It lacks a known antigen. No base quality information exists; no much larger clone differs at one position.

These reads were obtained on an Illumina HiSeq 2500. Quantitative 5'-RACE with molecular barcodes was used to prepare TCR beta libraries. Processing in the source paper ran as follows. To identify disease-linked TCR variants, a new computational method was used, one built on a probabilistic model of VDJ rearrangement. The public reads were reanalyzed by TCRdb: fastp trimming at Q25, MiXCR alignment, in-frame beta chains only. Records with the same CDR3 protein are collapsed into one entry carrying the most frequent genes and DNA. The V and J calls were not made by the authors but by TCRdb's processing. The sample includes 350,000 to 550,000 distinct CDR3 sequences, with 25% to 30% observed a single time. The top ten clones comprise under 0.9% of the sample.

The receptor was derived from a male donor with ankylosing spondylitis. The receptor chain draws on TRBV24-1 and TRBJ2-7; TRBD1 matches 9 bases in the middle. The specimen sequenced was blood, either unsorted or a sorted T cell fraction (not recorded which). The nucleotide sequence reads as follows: TGTGCCACCAGTGACCCCCCGGGACAGGGAACCTACGAGCAGTACTTC. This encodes CATSDPPGQGTYEQYF.